The entry below gives a single T cell receptor beta chain sequence along with its context. This clone was recorded once. Its cognate antigen has yet to be identified. No per-base quality is available; no much larger clone lies one base away. The immunoSEQ Assay was used to sequence TCR beta CDR3 regions from DNA. The source study handled its data this way. T cell density was computed as TCR beta template counts normalized to usable DNA estimated by amplifying housekeeping genes. Richness was estimated using the preseqR package, with extrapolation to 400,000 templates for PBMC samples and to 120,000 templates for tissue samples. Clonality was defined as one minus Pielou's evenness. Differential abundance testing on productive amino-acid clonotypes, with a minimum total count of 5 and an alpha of 0.1, was used to identify tissue-enriched TCRs. Repertoire overlap between compartments was quantified with the Jaccard Index and Morisita Overlap Index. GLIPH grouped TCR beta CDR3s together with public tetramer-defined viral CDR3s, and a viral motif had to include at least three viral sequences and also show V-gene enrichment. This is the immuneACCESS table as TCRdb keeps it, with only in-frame sequences that have V and J called. A part of the clones is gone; compared with another copy, unresolved V genes explain less than half, and the rest is unexplained. That table gives V, J and clone size, and the DNA gave D and trimming. This sample comprises tens of thousands of clones, approximately 90% of them detected only once. In total, the top ten clones hold 7.1% of the sample.

The sample belongs to a study of T cells in localized non-small cell lung cancer (dated by TCRdb to the early 2020s). Looking at the study overall: The study analyzed T cell repertoires of approximately 240 early-stage NSCLC patients, comparing tumors and uninvolved tumor-adjacent lungs. The cohort consisted of 200 to 300 treatment-naive NSCLC patients whose localized lung tumors had been resected. A mean age of around 66 years was recorded for the NSCLC patients, of whom some 130 were male and about a hundred were female.

What the research found in general, with its limitations: Of the top 100 tumor clones, a median of 57 were detected in paired uninvolved adjacent lung; approximately 30 were also among that lung's top 100. Uninvolved tumor-adjacent lung showed the highest T cell clonality, higher than tumor, which suggests more focused antigenic responses in the uninvolved tumor-adjacent lung. Since the design was exploratory, TCR variables were selected using unadjusted p-values with no false-discovery rate correction. Because multi-region tumor sequencing was not done, intratumor heterogeneity could not be ruled out. Longer overall survival was associated with higher T cell density in blood, whereas shorter survival was associated with higher clonality in adjacent lung.

At diagnosis, peripheral blood, uninvolved tumor-adjacent lung and tumor were collected and were preserved as a mix of fresh-frozen and FFPE material. Blood samples were analyzed as peripheral blood mononuclear cells for TCR repertoire profiling. Specimen: peripheral blood, collected before any cancer treatment. The TCR was taken from an older female donor with stage I lung adenocarcinoma.

Here is the DNA: TGCAGCGTCTATACCGGCGGGAACACTGAAGCTTTCTTT. This translates into CSVYTGGNTEAFF. The chain uses TRBV29-1 and TRBJ1-1; the D gene assignment is ambiguous. The germline V gene yields SQVTM for CDR1 and ANQGSEA for CDR2. V gives up 6 bases and J gives up 1 base, and the segment between their germline ends measures 12 bases. Inclusive of the bounding cysteine and phenylalanine, the CDR3 is 13 residues long. The retained sequence is limited to the CDR3, 39 bases, with the frame set at the first base.